This T cell receptor (beta chain) was obtained from a study of blood T cells in healthy people across ages. General study points: It was the long-lived donors that had more naive CD4+ cells and higher diversity than aged donors.

Investigators took about 9.1 milliliters of peripheral blood from every donor. In this sample, this clonotype turned up a few times. Antigen unknown. The germline V gene encodes CDR1 SGDLS and CDR2 YYNGEE. The CDR3 spans 14 residues. V was pared by 0 bases and J by 1 base, with 8 bases between. The authors ran a second PCR of about 7 to 11 cycles using a sample-barcoded 5' primer and a J-beta primer mix. TCRdb reprocessed the 5' RACE reads with MiXCR, giving one entry per CDR3 protein. The data contain about 400,000 distinct CDR3 sequences, more than 45% of them singletons. The sample taken for sequencing was blood. The chain employs TRBV9 and TRBJ2-7; D ambiguous. The sequence derives from a man between 60 and 75 years old in good health. CDR3 coding DNA: TGTGCCAGCAGCGTAGGGGTCAGATCCTACGAGCAGTACTTC. Amino acid sequence: CASSVGVRSYEQYF. The variable domain in full, with the rest retrieved from reference TRBV9 and TRBJ2-7, is DSGVTQTPKHLITATGQRVTLRCSPRSGDLSVYWYQQSLDQGLQFLIQYYNGEERAKGNILERFSAQQFPDLHSELNLSSLELGDSALYFCASSVGVRSYEQYFGPGTRLTVT.